Each of the 16 T cell receptor beta chains below was sequenced from the same sample in a study of T cells after yellow fever vaccination. TCRdb processed the 5' RACE reads anew with MiXCR; each CDR3 protein has one entry. The profile shows about 300,000 distinct CDR3 sequences, 8.5% to 10% of them singletons. The starting material was CD4+ T cells sorted from PBMCs, obtained 5 days after the yellow fever booster vaccination. The receptors shown here come from a man aged 18 to 29 who received the YFV17D yellow fever vaccine.

This clonotype turned up a few times. The chain employs TRBV7-2 and TRBJ1-2; 11 positions match TRBD1. Germline assignment: CDR1 SGHTA and CDR2 FQGNSA. The CDR3 length is 14 residues. The junction had 6 bases not matched to a gene; V was cut back by 5 bases and J by 7 bases. For the CDR3, the DNA is TGTGCCAGCAGCCCGGACAGGGGGCCTGGTGGCTACACCTTC. The encoded protein is CASSPDRGPGGYTF. The full variable domain, with the rest looked up from reference TRBV7-2 and TRBJ1-2, is GAGVSQSPSNKVTEKGKDVELRCDPISGHTALYWYRQSLGQGLEFLIYFQGNSAPDKSGLPSDRFSAERTGGSVSTLTIQRTQQEDSAVYLCASSPDRGPGGYTFGSGTRLTVV.

The V call is TRBV7-2, the J call TRBJ2-5, with D hard to call. Between the trimmed V and J ends, which lost 3 bases and 5 bases, there was a span of 16 bases. Germline lookup yields CDR1 SGHTA and CDR2 FQGNSA. The CDR3 is made up of 15 amino acids. The CDR3 bases are TGTGCCAGCAGCTTGTATACCGGTGCATTGGAGACCCAGTACTTC. This sequence encodes CASSLYTGALETQYF.

The chain recombines TRBV7-2 with TRBJ1-5, with D possibly matching TRBD1 (6 bases). CDR3 length: 15 amino acids. The V end was cut by 5 bases, the J end by 6 bases, with 17 bases between. Germline V gene lookup returns CDR1 SGHTA and CDR2 FQGNSA. CDR3 nucleotides: TGTGCCAGCAGCCCGTCGGGGGGCAGGGCTCAGCCCCAGCATTTT. Protein sequence: CASSPSGGRAQPQHF.

In this sample, this clonotype turned up once. The chain uses TRBV3-1 and TRBJ2-3; 7 bases fit TRBD1. Per germline, CDR1 LGHDT and CDR2 YNNKEL (reference sequence). This CDR3 has 14 residues. J lost 9 bases, V lost 0 bases, and 6 bases had no gene match. The chain's CDR3 is CASSQEGRQGTQYF. The CDR3, as DNA: TGTGCCAGCAGCCAAGAAGGGAGACAGGGCACGCAGTATTTT.

The chain uses TRBV20-1 and TRBJ2-5; D uncertain. V lost 5 bases to trimming and J lost 13 bases, with 14 bases between them. The CDR3 loop spans 10 amino acids. Germline CDR1 is DFQATT and CDR2 is SNEGSKA (reference sequence). This chain's CDR3 is CSALWKVGYF. CDR3 in DNA: TGCAGTGCTCTGTGGAAGGTGGGGTACTTC.

This clonotype came up a few times. The chain recombines TRBV6-1 with TRBJ2-2; 10 nucleotides align to TRBD1. CDR1 is MNHNS and CDR2 is SASEGT in the germline V gene. The CDR3 length is 15 residues. V lost 4 bases, J lost 7 bases, and 6 bases stayed unmatched. The CDR3 DNA is TGTGCCAGCAGTGCCGGGACAGGGGTTTACGGGGAGCTGTTTTTT. This encodes CASSAGTGVYGELFF.

The V and J genes are TRBV28 and TRBJ2-7; tentatively, D is TRBD2 (5 bases). From germline, CDR1 is MDHEN and CDR2 SYDVKM. V lost 3 bases and J 3 bases, leaving 15 bases between the germline ends. This CDR3 contains 15 residues. The CDR3 here is CASSLRETSIYEQYV. In nucleotides, the CDR3 is TGTGCCAGCAGTTTGAGGGAGACAAGTATCTACGAGCAGTACGTC.

This chain joins TRBV2 and TRBJ2-7, with no clear D. The CDR3 totals 12 residues. Trimming took off 3 bases at V and 6 bases at J, with 9 bases between the two ends. Germline V gene lookup returns CDR1 SNHLY and CDR2 FYNNEI. CDR3 bases: TGTGCCAGCAGTGATTGGGGTCTCGAGCAGTACTTC. Residues: CASSDWGLEQYF.

Only a few counts were recorded for this clonotype. The J gene is TRBJ2-3, the V gene TRBV7-3; D gene unclear. CDR1 is SGHTA and CDR2 is FQGTGA in the germline V gene. The length of the CDR3 is 15 residues. V was pared by 2 bases and J by 1 base, with 10 bases between. The CDR3 DNA reads as TGTGCCAGCAGCTTAGTGGGCGAGGGCACAGATACGCAGTATTTT. This encodes CASSLVGEGTDTQYF.

This clonotype occurred many times. The chain couples TRBV15 to TRBJ2-3; D possibly corresponds to TRBD2 (5 bases). This CDR3 has 16 residues. Trimming pared 0 bases from V and 5 bases from J, leaving 15 bases between. Germline V gene lookup returns CDR1 LNHNV and CDR2 YYDKDF (reference sequence). CDR3 region: CATSRDLMGRGDTQYF. The CDR3 nucleotides are TGTGCCACCAGCAGAGATCTGATGGGCCGGGGAGATACGCAGTATTTT.

This clonotype was seen a few times. The J gene is TRBJ1-2, the V gene TRBV5-6; D possibly corresponds to TRBD1 (6 bases). Germline CDR1 SGHDT, CDR2 YYEEEE. Trimming shortened V by 9 bases and J by 5 bases, and 20 bases separated the two germline ends. The CDR3 runs 14 residues. CDR3 sequence: CATVDSGGPYGYTF. CDR3 in DNA: TGTGCCACCGTGGACAGCGGAGGCCCATATGGCTACACCTTC.

The table lists this clonotype with a few counts. The chain uses TRBV7-2 and TRBJ1-5; D gene uncertain. Germline assignment: CDR1 SGHTA and CDR2 FQGNSA. Between the trimmed V and J ends, which lost 5 bases and 5 bases, there was a span of 7 bases. This CDR3 comprises 12 residues. The CDR3 DNA follows: TGTGCCAGCAGCCACTACGATCAGCCCCAGCATTTT. Amino acid sequence: CASSHYDQPQHF.

The chain has TRBV19 and TRBJ1-1; 7 bases map to TRBD1. The CDR3 is made up of 16 amino acids. The V gene's germline CDR1 is LNHDA and CDR2 SQIVND (reference sequence). V lost 6 bases to trimming and J lost 5 bases; unmatched junction nucleotides: 15. CDR3 sequence (DNA): TGTGCCAGTAGCCGTTCGCAAGGGGGCGCGGGGACTGAAGCTTTCTTT. This gives the protein CASSRSQGGAGTEAFF.

This clonotype was observed many times. Here the CDR3 reads CASSIRPQGSINTEAFF. The CDR3 nucleotides read TGTGCCAGCAGTATCCGACCACAGGGGTCTATTAACACTGAAGCTTTCTTT. The chain recombines TRBV6-2 or TRBV6-3 with TRBJ1-1; 7 bases are shared with TRBD1. The CDR3 is 17 residues long. The V gene's germline CDR1 is MNHEY and CDR2 SVGEGT. Losses at the gene ends were 5 bases for V and 2 bases for J; bases not matched to a gene: 14.

The chain employs TRBV7-6 and TRBJ2-1, with 9 bases identical to TRBD2. This CDR3 has 16 amino acids. Germline V gene data show CDR1 as SGHVS and CDR2 as FNYEAQ. The trim removed 1 base at V and 8 bases at J, leaving 9 bases unmatched. The CDR3 DNA is TGTGCCAGCAGCTTAGGTCAGGCGGGGGGGCGATATGAGCAGTTCTTC. Amino acid sequence: CASSLGQAGGRYEQFF. The complete variable domain, with remaining parts taken from reference TRBV7-6 and TRBJ2-1, reads GAGVSQSPRYKVTKRGQDVALRCDPISGHVSLYWYRQALGQGPEFLTYFNYEAQQDKSGLPNDRFSAERPEGSISTLTIQRTEQRDSAMYRCASSLGQAGGRYEQFFGPGTRLTVL.

This clonotype was recorded a few times. The chain combines TRBV11-2 with TRBJ2-4; 10 positions match TRBD2. The junction had 17 bases not matched to a gene; V was cut back by 3 bases and J by 0 bases. Germline V gene data show CDR1 as SGHAT and CDR2 as FQNNGV. There are 21 residues in the CDR3. The CDR3, as DNA: TGTGCCAGCAGCTTTGTACGGACTAGCGGAGGGGGGGCACTAGCCAAAAACATTCAGTACTTC. This translates into CASSFVRTSGGGALAKNIQYF.